This TCR beta chain was sequenced for a study of shared clonotypes between healthy human individuals. CDR1 is LGHNA and CDR2 is YSLEER in the germline V gene. CDR3 length equals 15 residues. Trimming took 3 bases from V and 1 from J; bases not matched to a gene: 5. It was at deep level that the assay was run. Only in-frame clones appear in the TCRdb table, and some are missing; sequencing was by immunoSEQ multiplex PCR. This sample has about 990,000 clones; about 80% occur once, and the top ten carry more than 0.55%. This clonotype originated in a man younger than 35 in good health. Some clones in this sample may be carry-over from other donors' samples. The chain couples TRBV4-3 to TRBJ2-7, with 8 bases fitting TRBD2. The sample comprised memory CD4+ T cells from PBMCs. Subset specified: CD45RA-negative fraction. CDR3: CASSHVSGESYEQYF. The DNA for the CDR3 is TGCGCCAGCAGCCACGTTAGCGGGGAGTCCTACGAGCAGTACTTC.